This T cell receptor beta chain emerged from a study of shared clonotypes between healthy human individuals. Sequencing used immunoSEQ multiplex PCR; TCRdb keeps in-frame clones, though not all of them. The repertoire holds 2 million to 2.5 million clones, roughly 93% seen once, with about 0.41% in the top ten. With 6 bases removed from V and 0 bases from J, the gap between germline ends came to 11 bases. CDR1 and CDR2 from the germline V gene are MGHDK and SYGVNS. The CDR3 consists of 14 residues. Input material: naive CD4+ T cells from PBMCs. Subset given: CD45RA+ positively selected. The source is a man between 18 and 29 years old in good health. Some clones in this sample may be carry-over from other donors' samples. The chain uses TRBV25-1 and TRBJ1-1, with D possibly matching TRBD1 (5 bases). CDR3 residues: CASRGAIMNTEAFF. Written as DNA, the CDR3 is TGTGCCAGCAGAGGGGCTATCATGAACACTGAAGCTTTCTTT.